The source of this T cell receptor (beta chain) is a study of Ad26.COV2.S vaccination and SARS-CoV-2 variants. Study summary: The Ad26.COV2.S arm of the COV1001 trial was where the donor was placed. Ad26.COV2.S, an intramuscular injection, was given once or twice 56 days apart.

Regarding the study as a whole: Vaccinated and placebo-treated recipients had similar non-spike TCR breadth.

The treatment was: 15 to 20 received Ad26.COV2.S at low or high dose, single or two shots; a few received placebo; per-sample allocation not given. Day 63 after the first injection of vaccine or placebo was the sampling time. Donation was by an adult aged 18-55 years who was in Boston. With respect to this clone: Antigen specificity is unknown.

With 2 bases removed from V and 6 bases from J, the gap between germline ends came to 11 bases. Germline-derived CDR1 and CDR2 are MNHNY and SVGAGI (reference sequence). The CDR3 has 14 residues. Clones were read by immunoSEQ multiplex PCR, and TCRdb kept only the in-frame ones, dropping some. The table has about 260,000 clones, around 90% seen once. Sequenced material: peripheral blood, taken in a trial of Ad26.COV2.S vaccine versus placebo. The receptor comes from a person aged 18-65 years who received the Ad26.COV2.S COVID-19 vaccine or a placebo. The chain combines TRBV6-6 with TRBJ2-1, with D perhaps being TRBD1 or TRBD2 (5 bases each). CDR3: CASSYGTSFNEQFF. Here the CDR3 DNA reads TGTGCCAGCAGTTACGGGACCTCTTTCAATGAGCAGTTCTTC.